One sample yielded the 2 T cell receptor beta chains listed below, sequenced in a study of Ad26.COV2.S vaccination and SARS-CoV-2 variants. Profiling relied on immunoSEQ multiplex PCR, and the TCRdb table lists in-frame clones only, not all of them. The sample shows hundreds of thousands of clones, 80% to 90% of them seen only once. Sample treatment: around 19 received Ad26.COV2.S at low or high dose, single or two shots; 5 received placebo; per-sample allocation not given. Vaccine and placebo recipients were sampled on day 63 after the first injection. The material sequenced was peripheral blood, taken in a trial of Ad26.COV2.S vaccine versus placebo. The receptor source for this set is a person between 18 and 59 years old who received the Ad26.COV2.S COVID-19 vaccine or a placebo.

This clone was detected only once. The V gene is TRBV24-1, the J gene TRBJ2-1; D unresolved. This CDR3 contains 13 residues. CDR1 is KGHDR and CDR2 is SFDVKD in the germline V gene. Trimming removed 4 bases at V and 8 bases at J, with 11 bases between. CDR3: CATSDPPLDEQFF. In DNA, the CDR3 is TGTGCCACCAGTGACCCCCCTCTCGATGAGCAGTTCTTC.

This chain links TRBV20-1 with TRBJ2-3; D tentatively reads TRBD1 or TRBD2 (5 bases each). Trimming removed 3 bases from V and 4 bases from J, with 23 bases in between. CDR1 and CDR2 from the germline V gene are DFQATT and SNEGSKA (reference sequence). The CDR3 loop spans 17 amino acids. The CDR3 region is CSASFDKGTPEADTQYF. CDR3 nucleotides: TGCAGTGCTAGTTTTGATAAGGGGACCCCCGAAGCAGATACGCAGTATTTT.